This T cell receptor beta chain was captured by sequencing in a study of cytomegalovirus exposure and HLA in healthy donors. Study-level results: Reports credit the classifier with highly specific, highly sensitive diagnosis of cytomegalovirus status. V- and J-gene trimming in TCR beta was tied to a missense DCLRE1C variant by an analysis performed later. A later analysis, which compared TCR beta chains of equal frequency, found the HLA-associated ones more clonally expanded.

This PCR relied on a set of 60 Vbeta primers and 13 Jbeta primers. Clones were sequenced by immunoSEQ multiplex PCR, and TCRdb holds only the in-frame ones, with some missing. This table holds 150,000 to 200,000 clones, about 79% found once. This clone occurred once. What it recognizes is unknown. The receptor's source is a middle-aged man in good health and CMV-seropositive. Sequenced: PBMCs.

CDR3 DNA: TGTGCCTGGAGCACGGGGGGGTTCGATCAGCCCCAGCATTTT. It codes for CAWSTGGFDQPQHF. The chain carries TRBV30 and TRBJ1-5; D is possibly TRBD1 (5 bases). The CDR3 loop spans 14 amino acids. Germline V gene data show CDR1 as GTSNPN and CDR2 as SVGIG (reference sequence). V was shortened by 3 bases and J by 5 bases, with 14 bases between the two germline ends.